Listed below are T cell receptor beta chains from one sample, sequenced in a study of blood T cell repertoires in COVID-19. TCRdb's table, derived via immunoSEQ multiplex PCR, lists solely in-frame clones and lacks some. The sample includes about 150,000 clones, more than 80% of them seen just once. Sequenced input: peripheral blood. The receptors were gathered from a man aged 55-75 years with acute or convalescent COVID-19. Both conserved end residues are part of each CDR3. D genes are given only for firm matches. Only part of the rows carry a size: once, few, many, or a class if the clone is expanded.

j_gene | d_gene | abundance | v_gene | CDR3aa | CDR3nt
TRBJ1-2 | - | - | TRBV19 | CASSRNRDHGYTF | TGTGCCAGTAGTAGGAACAGGGACCATGGCTACACCTTC
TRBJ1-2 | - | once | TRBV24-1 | CATSDRGIHGYTF | TGTGCCACCAGTGATAGGGGAATCCATGGCTACACCTTC
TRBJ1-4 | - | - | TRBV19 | CASSIPGTAEKLFF | TGTGCCAGTAGTATACCCGGGACTGCCGAAAAACTGTTTTTT
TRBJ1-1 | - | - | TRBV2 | CASLIRRGETEAFF | TGTGCCAGCTTGATCCGCAGGGGTGAGACTGAAGCTTTCTTT
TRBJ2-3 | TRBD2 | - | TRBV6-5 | CASSPGTSGVNTQYF | TGTGCCAGCAGTCCCGGGACTAGCGGGGTAAATACGCAGTATTTT
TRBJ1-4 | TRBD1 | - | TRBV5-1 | CASSRTGVSTNEKLFF | TGCGCCAGCAGCAGGACAGGGGTTTCAACTAATGAAAAACTGTTTTTT
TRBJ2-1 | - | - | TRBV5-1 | CASSTTSYNEQFF | TGCGCCAGCAGCACTACTAGCTACAATGAGCAGTTCTTC
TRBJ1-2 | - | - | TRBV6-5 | CASRSPVGGYTF | TGTGCCAGCAGGTCTCCAGTCGGGGGCTACACCTTC
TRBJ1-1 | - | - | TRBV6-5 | CASRGIGGEGTEAFF | TGTGCCAGCAGAGGTATTGGGGGGGAAGGCACTGAAGCTTTCTTT
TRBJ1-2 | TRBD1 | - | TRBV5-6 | CASSLAFRTGDGYTF | TGTGCCAGCAGCTTGGCCTTCAGGACAGGCGATGGCTACACCTTC
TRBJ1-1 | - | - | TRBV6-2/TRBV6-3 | CASSWRGNEAFF | TGTGCCAGCAGTTGGCGGGGAAATGAAGCTTTCTTT
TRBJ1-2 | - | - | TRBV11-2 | CASSSTGDGYTF | TGTGCCAGCAGCTCCACAGGAGATGGCTACACCTTC
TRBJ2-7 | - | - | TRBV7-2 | CASSHSQGRIYEQYF | TGTGCCAGCAGCCATTCCCAGGGGCGCATATACGAGCAGTACTTC
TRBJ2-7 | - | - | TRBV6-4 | CASITRRGKSYEQYF | TGTGCCAGCATCACCCGGAGGGGTAAATCCTACGAGCAGTACTTC
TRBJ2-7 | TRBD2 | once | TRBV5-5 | CASSLWGTTYEQYF | TGTGCCAGCAGCTTGTGGGGGACTACCTACGAGCAGTACTTC
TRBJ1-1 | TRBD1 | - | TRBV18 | CASSLNGQGGEAFF | TGTGCCAGCTCACTAAACGGACAGGGTGGTGAAGCTTTCTTT
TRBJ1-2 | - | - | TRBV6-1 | CASSEGTYGYTF | TGTGCCAGCAGTGAAGGAACTTATGGCTACACCTTC
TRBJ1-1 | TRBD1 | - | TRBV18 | CASSQDRGAFF | TGTGCCAGCTCACAGGACAGGGGAGCTTTCTTT
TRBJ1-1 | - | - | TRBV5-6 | CASSLVGRGPTEAFF | TGTGCCAGCAGCTTGGTCGGCAGGGGCCCCACTGAAGCTTTCTTT
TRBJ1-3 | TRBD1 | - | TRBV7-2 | CASSPGTGGFGNTIYF | TGTGCCAGCAGCCCCGGGACAGGGGGTTTTGGAAACACCATATATTTT
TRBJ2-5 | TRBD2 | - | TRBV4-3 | CASSQDSSGGQETQYF | TGCGCCAGCAGCCAAGATTCTAGCGGGGGACAAGAGACCCAGTACTTC
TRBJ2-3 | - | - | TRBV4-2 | CASRYSGTSSTDTQYF | TGTGCCAGCCGCTATTCCGGGACAAGCAGCACAGATACGCAGTATTTT
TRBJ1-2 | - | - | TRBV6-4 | CARNFRGSYGYTF | TGTGCCCGAAACTTTAGGGGGAGCTATGGCTACACCTTC
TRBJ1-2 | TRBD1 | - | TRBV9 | CASSVGSGQGAGLRGYTF | TGTGCCAGCAGCGTGGGTTCTGGACAGGGGGCTGGGCTGAGGGGCTACACCTTC
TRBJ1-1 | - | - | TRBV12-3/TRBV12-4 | CASSLRQLTEAFF | TGTGCCAGCAGTTTAAGACAGCTCACTGAAGCTTTCTTT
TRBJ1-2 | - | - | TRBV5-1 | CASSLGPGKGYGYTF | TGCGCCAGCAGCTTGGGCCCGGGGAAGGGCTATGGCTACACCTTC
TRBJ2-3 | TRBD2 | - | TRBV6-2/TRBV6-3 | CASSLAGGADTQYF | TGTGCCAGCAGCCTAGCGGGGGGGGCAGATACGCAGTATTTT
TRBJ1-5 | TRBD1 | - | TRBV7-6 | CASSSTGLLNQPQHF | TGTGCCAGCAGCTCGACAGGGCTCCTCAATCAGCCCCAGCATTTT
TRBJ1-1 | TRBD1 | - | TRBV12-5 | CASGLSRGLGDTEAFF | TGTGCTAGTGGTTTGAGCAGGGGGCTCGGGGACACTGAAGCTTTCTTT
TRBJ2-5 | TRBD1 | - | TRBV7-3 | CASSAGQGKQETQYF | TGTGCCAGCAGCGCGGGACAGGGAAAACAAGAGACCCAGTACTTC
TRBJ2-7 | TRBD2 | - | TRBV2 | CASSWGLAYEQYF | TGTGCCAGCAGTTGGGGACTAGCCTACGAGCAGTACTTC
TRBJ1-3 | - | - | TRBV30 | CAWDRFGEAGNTIYF | TGTGCCTGGGATCGGTTCGGGGAGGCTGGAAACACCATATATTTT
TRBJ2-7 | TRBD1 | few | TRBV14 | CASSQARGQVSSEQYF | TGTGCCAGCAGCCAAGCCAGGGGGCAAGTATCCTCCGAGCAGTACTTC
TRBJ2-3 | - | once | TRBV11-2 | CASSLGVRSLLTDTQYF | TGTGCCAGCAGCTTAGGGGTCAGGTCCCTCCTCACAGATACGCAGTATTTT
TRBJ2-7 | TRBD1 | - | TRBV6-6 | CASSRGQGLDEQYF | TGTGCCAGCAGCCGGGGACAGGGCCTGGACGAGCAGTACTTC
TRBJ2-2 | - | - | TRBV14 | CASSRGRGIGELFF | TGTGCCAGCAGCCGCGGACGGGGTATCGGGGAGCTGTTTTTT
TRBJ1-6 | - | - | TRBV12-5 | CASAFRGIGSPLHF | TGTGCTAGTGCCTTCCGAGGGATTGGGTCACCCCTCCACTTT
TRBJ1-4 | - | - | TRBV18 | CASSRGRNLATNEKLFF | TGTGCCAGCTCGCGGGGACGGAACCTTGCAACTAATGAAAAACTGTTTTTT
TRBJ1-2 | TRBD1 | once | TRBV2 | CATPGTGYNGYTF | TGTGCCACCCCCGGGACAGGGTATAATGGCTACACCTTC
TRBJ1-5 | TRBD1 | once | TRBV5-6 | CASSLFGTEVSNQPQHF | TGTGCCAGCAGCTTGTTTGGGACAGAGGTCAGCAATCAGCCCCAGCATTTT
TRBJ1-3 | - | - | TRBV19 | CASSPGEGNTIYF | TGTGCCAGTAGTCCGGGGGAAGGAAACACCATATATTTT
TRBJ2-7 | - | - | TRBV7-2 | CASSLWLGEQYF | TGTGCCAGCAGCTTATGGCTAGGCGAGCAGTACTTC
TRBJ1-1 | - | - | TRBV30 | CAWSPHPGQTLNTEAFF | TGTGCCTGGAGTCCCCACCCCGGACAGACCTTGAACACTGAAGCTTTCTTT
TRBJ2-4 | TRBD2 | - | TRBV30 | CAWSVLRGAKNIQYF | TGTGCCTGGAGTGTACTGCGGGGGGCCAAAAACATTCAGTACTTC
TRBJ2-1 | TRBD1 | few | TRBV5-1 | CASFPGTGDYNEQFF | TGCGCCAGCTTCCCCGGGACAGGGGATTACAATGAGCAGTTCTTC
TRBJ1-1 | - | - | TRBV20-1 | CSATRQVEAFF | TGCAGTGCTACCCGACAGGTTGAAGCTTTCTTT
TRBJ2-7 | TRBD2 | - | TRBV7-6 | CASSLSLRETGEQYF | TGTGCCAGCAGCTTAAGTTTGCGGGAGACGGGCGAGCAGTACTTC
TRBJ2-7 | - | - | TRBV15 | CATSRDQGLAYEQYF | TGTGCCACCAGCAGAGATCAGGGTCTAGCCTACGAGCAGTACTTC
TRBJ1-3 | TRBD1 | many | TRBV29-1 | CSVGTDGNTIYF | TGCAGCGTCGGGACAGATGGAAACACCATATATTTT
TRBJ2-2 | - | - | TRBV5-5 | CASSLTSPMNTGELFF | TGTGCCAGCAGCCTTACTAGTCCTATGAACACCGGGGAGCTGTTTTTT
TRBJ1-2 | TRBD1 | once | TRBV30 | CASSPGQGLGYTF | TGTGCCTCCTCACCGGGACAGGGCCTTGGCTACACCTTC
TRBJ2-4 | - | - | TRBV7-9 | CASSLGSGAKNIQYF | TGTGCCAGCAGCTTAGGCTCGGGAGCCAAAAACATTCAGTACTTC
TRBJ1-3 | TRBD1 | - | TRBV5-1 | CASRNAYRGSGNTIYF | TGCGCCAGCAGGAACGCCTACAGGGGATCTGGAAACACCATATATTTT
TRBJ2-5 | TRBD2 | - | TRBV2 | CASRGLAGGLAGETQYF | TGTGCCAGCAGGGGACTAGCGGGGGGTCTGGCGGGTGAGACCCAGTACTTC
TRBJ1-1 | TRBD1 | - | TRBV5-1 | CASSFQGVSEAFF | TGCGCCAGCAGCTTCCAGGGGGTGTCTGAAGCTTTCTTT
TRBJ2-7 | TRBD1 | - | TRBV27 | CASSLMYRQGAHEQYF | TGTGCCAGCAGTTTAATGTACCGACAGGGGGCGCACGAGCAGTACTTC
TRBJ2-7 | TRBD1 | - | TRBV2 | CASSDRSGGRYEQYF | TGTGCCAGCAGTGACAGATCAGGGGGCCGCTACGAGCAGTACTTC